Each of the 32 T cell receptor beta chains below was sequenced from the same sample in a study of T cells expressing NK-cell markers. TCRdb reworked the 5' RACE reads into one entry per CDR3 protein, no DNA. Its table lists 550,000 or so distinct CDR3 sequences. What was sequenced was blood T cells: a sorted CD56 or NKG2C T cell subset, CD4+ or CD8+ T cells, or bulk PBMC T cells (not recorded which). All receptors come from a man younger than 35 in good health.

The chain carries TRBV18 and TRBJ1-1. The CDR3 loop spans 15 amino acids. CDR1 is KGHSH and CDR2 is LQKENI in the germline V gene. CDR3 loop: CASSPTGVKITEAFF.

The rearrangement joins TRBV20-1 to TRBJ2-2; the TCRdb D gene call, TRBD2, has no DNA to confirm it. The CDR3 runs to 12 residues. Germline-derived CDR1 and CDR2 are DFQATT and SNEGSKA (reference sequence). CDR3 region: CSLLDNTGELFF.

The chain is built from TRBV12-5 and TRBJ1-5; TCRdb proposes TRBD1, but this gene call is untestable without DNA. The CDR3 length is 20 residues. Per germline, CDR1 LGHNT and CDR2 FRNRAP. CDR3 in amino acids: CASGLDRFRMGQGTNQPQHF.

The chain joins TRBV20-1 to TRBJ1-1. The germline CDR1 and CDR2 sequences are DFQATT and SNEGSKA (reference sequence). This CDR3 region has 14 residues. The CDR3 region is CSARVVDGNTEAFF.

This chain connects TRBV11-3 to TRBJ2-5. This CDR3 has 14 residues. CDR1 and CDR2 from the germline V gene are SGHNT and YENEEA. The CDR3 protein is CASSLAWGSETQYF.

This chain connects TRBV18 to TRBJ2-2. The CDR3 totals 15 residues. CDR1 and CDR2 (germline): KGHSH, LQKENI. CDR3 sequence: CASSTGHPNTGELFF.

The V gene is TRBV5-1, the J gene TRBJ2-3; TCRdb reports TRBD1, a call that lacks DNA to check it against. The CDR3 consists of 16 residues. Germline values: CDR1 SGHRS, CDR2 YFSETQ. The CDR3 protein is CASSLAGQGATDTQYF.

The rearrangement links TRBV6-5 to TRBJ2-7; TCRdb calls TRBD2, which cannot be checked without DNA. The V gene's germline CDR1 is MNHEY and CDR2 SVGAGI. The CDR3 length is 13 residues. The CDR3: CASGPLAGDEQYF.

The chain carries TRBV28 and TRBJ2-7; the TCRdb D gene call, TRBD2, has no DNA to confirm it. The CDR3 loop spans 15 amino acids. Per germline, CDR1 MDHEN and CDR2 SYDVKM. The CDR3 sequence: CASSPRGAGTYEQYF.

The genes are TRBV29-1 and TRBJ2-1; lacking DNA, the TRBD2 call made by TCRdb goes unchecked. The CDR3 length is 14 residues. In germline, CDR1 is SQVTM, CDR2 ANQGSEA. CDR3 residues: CSVLGAGGVNEQFF.

The rearrangement uses TRBV25-1 and TRBJ2-6; TCRdb picks TRBD2, but there is no DNA to check that call. Germline V gene data show CDR1 as MGHDK and CDR2 as SYGVNS. This CDR3 contains 17 residues. CDR3: CAVSYGSSLSGANVLTF.

The chain carries TRBV5-1 and TRBJ2-1; the TCRdb D gene call, TRBD2, has no DNA to confirm it. The CDR3 totals 11 residues. CDR1 SGHRS and CDR2 YFSETQ come from the germline V gene. CDR3 amino acids: CASSGSYEQFF.

The rearrangement uses TRBV20-1 and TRBJ1-2; TCRdb indicates TRBD1, and absent DNA this call remains unverified. Germline CDR1 reads DFQATT; CDR2 reads SNEGSKA (reference sequence). This CDR3 has 14 amino acids. The CDR3 sequence is CSARTGGTTYGYTF.

This chain links TRBV6-1 with TRBJ2-1; TCRdb indicates TRBD1, and absent DNA this call remains unverified. This CDR3 has 15 amino acids. Germline V CDR1 and CDR2: MNHNS, SASEGT. The chain's CDR3 is CASSDLGRDNNEQFF.

The chain employs TRBV5-4 and TRBJ2-3; the D gene TCRdb calls, TRBD2, cannot be checked with no DNA. Germline-derived CDR1 and CDR2 are SGHNT and YYREEE (reference sequence). The CDR3 totals 15 residues. Here the CDR3 reads CASSLAGLTTDTQYF.

V and J are TRBV20-1 and TRBJ2-7; TCRdb's D call of TRBD1 is untestable without DNA. This CDR3 contains 14 residues. Per germline, CDR1 DFQATT and CDR2 SNEGSKA (reference sequence). CDR3 region: CSASPPTPFIEQYF.

The chain links TRBV19 to TRBJ1-5. This CDR3 comprises 17 residues. Germline CDR1 is LNHDA and CDR2 is SQIVND (reference sequence). CDR3: CASSMRGGVYGNQPQHF. The variable domain in full, with the rest retrieved from reference TRBV19 and TRBJ1-5, is DGGITQSPKYLFRKEGQNVTLSCEQNLNHDAMYWYRQDPGQGLRLIYYSQIVNDFQKGDIAEGYSVSREKKESFPLTVTSAQKNPTAFYLCASSMRGGVYGNQPQHFGDGTRLSIL.

CDR3 sequence reads: CASSLEPGQANTDTQYF. This rearrangement joins TRBV5-1 to TRBJ2-3; TCRdb names TRBD1, which stays unverified in the absence of DNA. Germline-derived CDR1 and CDR2 are SGHRS and YFSETQ. The CDR3 loop spans 17 amino acids. The full variable domain, completed using reference TRBV5-1 and TRBJ2-3, is KAGVTQTPRYLIKTRGQQVTLSCSPISGHRSVSWYQQTPGQGLQFLFEYFSETQRNKGNFPGRFSGRQFSNSRSEMNVSTLELGDSALYLCASSLEPGQANTDTQYFGPGTRLTVL.

The V gene is TRBV29-1, the J gene TRBJ1-1. Germline values: CDR1 SQVTM, CDR2 ANQGSEA. The CDR3 consists of 12 residues. CDR3 amino acids: CSVGTGRTEAFF.

The rearrangement links TRBV6-4 to TRBJ2-2. CDR1 is MRHNA and CDR2 is SNTAGT in the germline V gene. The CDR3 sequence is 13 residues long. CDR3 sequence: CASSSIETGELFF.

This sequence joins TRBV7-8 and TRBJ1-2; TCRdb outputs TRBD1, but without DNA this stays unchecked. CDR1 and CDR2 (germline): SGHVS, FQNEAQ. The CDR3 loop spans 14 amino acids. CDR3 amino acids: CASSLDRAGYGYTF.

The chain recombines TRBV15 with TRBJ2-5; TCRdb calls TRBD2, which cannot be checked without DNA. This CDR3 is 15 amino acids long. Germline V lookup: CDR1 LNHNV, CDR2 YYDKDF (reference sequence). The CDR3 region is CATSREGLGRETQYF.

This chain's CDR3 is CASTGGGEQFF. V and J are TRBV12-3 or TRBV12-4 and TRBJ2-1; without DNA, the TCRdb call of TRBD1 cannot be checked. The CDR3 extends over 11 amino acids.

The chain recombines TRBV10-3 with TRBJ1-1; the TCRdb D gene call, TRBD1, has no DNA to confirm it. Germline CDR1 reads ENHRY; CDR2 reads SYGVKD. The CDR3 length is 13 residues. CDR3 sequence: CASRRGRDTEAFF.

The chain uses TRBV29-1 and TRBJ2-1. CDR1 and CDR2 (germline): SQVTM, ANQGSEA. CDR3 size: 15 residues. The CDR3 reads CSVAGIALYYNEQFF.

This chain joins TRBV20-1 and TRBJ1-1; TCRdb gives TRBD1 as the D gene, but with no DNA this cannot be confirmed. Germline V CDR1 and CDR2: DFQATT, SNEGSKA (reference sequence). This CDR3 has 12 amino acids. The CDR3 reads CSPGRENTEAFF.

The V call is TRBV5-1, the J call TRBJ1-2; lacking DNA, the TRBD1 call made by TCRdb goes unchecked. The CDR3 has 14 residues. Germline V gene data show CDR1 as SGHRS and CDR2 as YFSETQ. The CDR3: CASSAQGDRYGYTF.

The rearrangement joins TRBV12-3 or TRBV12-4 to TRBJ2-2; TCRdb indicates TRBD2, and absent DNA this call remains unverified. The CDR3 spans 16 residues. CDR3 sequence reads: CASSLVLAGISGELFF.

The chain carries TRBV18 and TRBJ2-7. Germline loops: CDR1 KGHSH, CDR2 LQKENI. The CDR3 is 13 residues long. The CDR3 here is CASSPPSVYEQYF. Based on the CDR3 plus reference TRBV18 and TRBJ2-7, the full variable domain is NAGVMQNPRHLVRRRGQEARLRCSPMKGHSHVYWYRQLPEEGLKFMVYLQKENIIDESGMPKERFSAEFPKEGPSILRIQQVVRGDSAAYFCASSPPSVYEQYFGPGTRLTVT.

The chain has TRBV14 and TRBJ2-3. This CDR3 has 14 residues. Looked up from germline, CDR1 is SGHDN and CDR2 is FVKESK. This CDR3 reads CASSQGLGADTQYF.

J is TRBJ1-5 and V is TRBV12-3 or TRBV12-4; TCRdb proposes TRBD1, but this gene call is untestable without DNA. The CDR3 consists of 17 residues. The CDR3: CASSPDRAQDYNQPQHF.

The chain employs TRBV4-3 and TRBJ2-5; with no DNA, the TCRdb D assignment of TRBD2 cannot be verified. The CDR3 length is 16 residues. Germline assignment: CDR1 LGHNA and CDR2 YSLEER. CDR3 protein: CASSPSGLLGGETQYF.